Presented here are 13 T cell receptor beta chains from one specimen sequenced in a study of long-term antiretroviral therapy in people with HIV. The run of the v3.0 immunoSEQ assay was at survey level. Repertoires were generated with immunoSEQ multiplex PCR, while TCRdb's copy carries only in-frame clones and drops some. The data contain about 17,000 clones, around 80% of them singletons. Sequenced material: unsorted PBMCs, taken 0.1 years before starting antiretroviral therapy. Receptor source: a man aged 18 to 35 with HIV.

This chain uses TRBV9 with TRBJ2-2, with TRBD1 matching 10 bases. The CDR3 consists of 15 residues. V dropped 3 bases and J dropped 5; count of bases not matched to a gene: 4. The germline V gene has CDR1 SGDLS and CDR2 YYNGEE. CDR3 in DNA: TGTGCCAGCAGCGGTAGGACAGGGGGGACCGGGGAGCTGTTTTTT. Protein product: CASSGRTGGTGELFF.

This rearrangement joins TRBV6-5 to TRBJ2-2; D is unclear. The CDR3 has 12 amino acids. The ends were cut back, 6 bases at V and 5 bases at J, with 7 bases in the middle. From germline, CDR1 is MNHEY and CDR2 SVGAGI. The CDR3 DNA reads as TGTGCCAGCAGACGGAATACCGGGGAGCTGTTTTTT. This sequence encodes CASRRNTGELFF.

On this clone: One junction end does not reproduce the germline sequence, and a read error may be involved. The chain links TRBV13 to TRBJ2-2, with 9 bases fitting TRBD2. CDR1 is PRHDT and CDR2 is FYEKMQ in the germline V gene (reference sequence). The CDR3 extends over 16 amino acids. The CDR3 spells CASSFFLAGNAGELFF. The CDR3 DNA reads TGTGCCAGCAGCTTCTTTCTAGCGGGGAACGCCGGGGAGCTGTTTTTT.

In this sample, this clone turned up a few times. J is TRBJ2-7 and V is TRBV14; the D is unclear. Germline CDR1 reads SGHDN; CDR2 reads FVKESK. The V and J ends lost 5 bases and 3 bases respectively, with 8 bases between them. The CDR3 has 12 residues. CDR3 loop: CASSEQYYEQYF. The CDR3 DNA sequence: TGTGCCAGCAGCGAACAGTACTACGAGCAGTACTTC.

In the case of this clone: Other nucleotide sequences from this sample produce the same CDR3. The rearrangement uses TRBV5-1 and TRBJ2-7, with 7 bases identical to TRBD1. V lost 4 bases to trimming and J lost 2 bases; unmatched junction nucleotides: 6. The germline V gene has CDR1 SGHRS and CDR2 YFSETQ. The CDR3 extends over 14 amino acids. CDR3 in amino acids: CASSTGQVPYEQYF. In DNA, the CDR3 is TGCGCCAGCAGCACAGGACAGGTTCCCTACGAGCAGTACTTC.

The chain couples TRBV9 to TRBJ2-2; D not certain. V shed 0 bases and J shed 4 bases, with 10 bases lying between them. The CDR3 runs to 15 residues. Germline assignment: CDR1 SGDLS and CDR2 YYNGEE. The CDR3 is CASSVAEGPTGELFF. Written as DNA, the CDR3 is TGTGCCAGCAGCGTAGCTGAAGGGCCCACCGGGGAGCTGTTTTTT.

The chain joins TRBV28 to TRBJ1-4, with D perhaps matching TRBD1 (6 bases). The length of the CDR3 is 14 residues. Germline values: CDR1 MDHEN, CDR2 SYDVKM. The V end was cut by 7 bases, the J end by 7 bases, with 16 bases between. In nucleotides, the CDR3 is TGTGCCAGCAAGGGACACCTGCGTGGTGAAAAACTGTTTTTT. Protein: CASKGHLRGEKLFF.

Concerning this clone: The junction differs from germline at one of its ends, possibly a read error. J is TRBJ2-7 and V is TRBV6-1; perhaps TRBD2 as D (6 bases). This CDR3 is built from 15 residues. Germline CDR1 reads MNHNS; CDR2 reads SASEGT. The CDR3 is CAISDSEGGTYEQYF. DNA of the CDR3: TGTGCCATCAGTGACTCTGAAGGCGGGACCTACGAGCAGTACTTC.

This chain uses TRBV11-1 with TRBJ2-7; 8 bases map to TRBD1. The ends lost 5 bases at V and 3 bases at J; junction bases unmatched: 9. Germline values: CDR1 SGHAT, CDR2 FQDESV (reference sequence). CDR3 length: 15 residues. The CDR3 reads CASSPRDRRVYEQYF. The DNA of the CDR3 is TGTGCCAGCAGCCCCCGGGACAGGCGGGTCTACGAGCAGTACTTC.

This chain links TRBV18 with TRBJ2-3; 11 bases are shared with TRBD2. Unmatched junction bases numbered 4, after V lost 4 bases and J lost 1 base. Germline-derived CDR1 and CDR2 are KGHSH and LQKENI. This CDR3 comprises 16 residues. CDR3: CASSLAGGPGTDTQYF. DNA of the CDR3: TGTGCCAGCTCACTAGCGGGAGGGCCGGGCACAGATACGCAGTATTTT.

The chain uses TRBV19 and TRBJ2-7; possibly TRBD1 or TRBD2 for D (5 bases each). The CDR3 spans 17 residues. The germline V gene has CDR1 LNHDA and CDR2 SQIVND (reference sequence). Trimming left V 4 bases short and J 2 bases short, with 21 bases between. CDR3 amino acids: CASSTPLGGDHTYEQYF. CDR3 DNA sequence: TGTGCCAGTAGTACCCCCCTTGGGGGAGACCATACCTACGAGCAGTACTTC.

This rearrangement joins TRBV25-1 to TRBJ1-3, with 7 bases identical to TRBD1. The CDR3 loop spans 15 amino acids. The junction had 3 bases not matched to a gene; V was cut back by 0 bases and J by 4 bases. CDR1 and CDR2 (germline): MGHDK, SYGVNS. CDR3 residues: CASSEYRGGGNTIYF. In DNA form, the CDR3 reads TGTGCCAGCAGTGAATACAGGGGGGGCGGAAACACCATATATTTT.

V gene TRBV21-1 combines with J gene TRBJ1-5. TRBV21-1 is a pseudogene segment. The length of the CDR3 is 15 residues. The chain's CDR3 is CASSKALGLNQPQHF. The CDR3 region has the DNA TGTGCCAGCAGCAAAGCGCTGGGTCTCAATCAGCCCCAGCATTTT.